This T cell receptor (beta chain) was sequenced for a study of regulatory T cells in long-lasting Graves disease. A remark on this clonotype: What it recognizes is unknown.

Regarding the study as a whole: It was possible that the small sample size reduced accuracy.

Libraries of TCR beta came from iRepertoire HTBI primers plus Arm-PCR of CDR3 regions. MiXCR, run by TCRdb on the multiplex PCR reads, gives a single entry per CDR3 protein. The sample holds 370,000 or so distinct CDR3 sequences, 15% to 20% seen once. Noted time point: newly diagnosed GD, antithyroid drugs for less than 3 months. PBMCs were the source of the RNA used for TCR sequencing. Another study also made use of these data, one on T cells in Graves' hyperthyroidism and ophthalmopathy. This second study notes: Using the HTBI primer set, a first-round RT-PCR was run on the TCR CDR3. Ophthalmopathy prediction by the model preceded onset by a median approximately 5.9 months.

This sample comprised peripheral blood mononuclear cells (PBMCs), obtained at new diagnosis, from a patient treated with antithyroid drugs. The TCR was taken from a young woman with Graves disease.

CDR3 DNA: TGTGCCAGCCATCGGGCTAGCGGGGGGGTCACCTACGAGCAGTACTTC. As protein: CASHRASGGVTYEQYF. The rearrangement joins TRBV7-9 to TRBJ2-7; 12 bases fit TRBD2. The CDR3 contains 16 residues. Germline CDR1 SEHNR, CDR2 FQNEAQ (reference sequence). With V trimmed by 8 bases and J by 2 bases, 10 bases remained unmatched.